This TCR beta chain derives from a study of PD-1 blockade in mismatch repair-deficient tumors. Notes on this clone: What it binds is unknown.

Germline values: CDR1 SQVTM, CDR2 ANQGSEA. This CDR3 contains 12 residues. Trimming shortened V by 7 bases and J by 4 bases, and 11 bases separated the two germline ends. Assay: immunoSEQ multiplex PCR; the TCRdb copy retains only in-frame clones and omits some. The table shows fewer than 100,000 clones, with roughly 80% occurring only once. The study's findings and limits: After pembrolizumab, tumor-resident clones rose rapidly, then generally contracted before radiologic responses.

Source: peripheral blood, taken 12 weeks after starting pembrolizumab. The chain joins TRBV29-1 to TRBJ1-3, with no clear D. The receptor was derived from an adult with mismatch repair-deficient cancer. CDR3 DNA sequence: TGCAGCGCCGGGAGTGAAGGAAACACCATATATTTT. It yields the protein CSAGSEGNTIYF.